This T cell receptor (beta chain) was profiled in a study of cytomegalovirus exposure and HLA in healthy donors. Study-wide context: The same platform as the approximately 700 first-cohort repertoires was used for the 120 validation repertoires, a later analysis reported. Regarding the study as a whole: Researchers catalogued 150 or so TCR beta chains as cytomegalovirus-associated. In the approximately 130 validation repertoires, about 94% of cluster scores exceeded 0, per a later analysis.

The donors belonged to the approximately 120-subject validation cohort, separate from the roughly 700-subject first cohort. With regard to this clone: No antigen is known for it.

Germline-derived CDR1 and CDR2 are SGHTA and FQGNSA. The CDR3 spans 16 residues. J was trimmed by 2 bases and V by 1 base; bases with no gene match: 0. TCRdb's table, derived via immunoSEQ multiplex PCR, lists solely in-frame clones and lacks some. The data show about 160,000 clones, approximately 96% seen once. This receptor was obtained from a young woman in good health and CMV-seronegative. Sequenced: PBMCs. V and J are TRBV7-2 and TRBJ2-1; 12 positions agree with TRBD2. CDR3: CASSLGLAGAYNEQFF. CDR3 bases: TGTGCCAGCAGCTTAGGACTAGCGGGGGCCTACAATGAGCAGTTCTTC. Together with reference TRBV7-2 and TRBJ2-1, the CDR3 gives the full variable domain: GAGVSQSPSNKVTEKGKDVELRCDPISGHTALYWYRQSLGQGLEFLIYFQGNSAPDKSGLPSDRFSAERTGGSVSTLTIQRTQQEDSAVYLCASSLGLAGAYNEQFFGPGTRLTVL.